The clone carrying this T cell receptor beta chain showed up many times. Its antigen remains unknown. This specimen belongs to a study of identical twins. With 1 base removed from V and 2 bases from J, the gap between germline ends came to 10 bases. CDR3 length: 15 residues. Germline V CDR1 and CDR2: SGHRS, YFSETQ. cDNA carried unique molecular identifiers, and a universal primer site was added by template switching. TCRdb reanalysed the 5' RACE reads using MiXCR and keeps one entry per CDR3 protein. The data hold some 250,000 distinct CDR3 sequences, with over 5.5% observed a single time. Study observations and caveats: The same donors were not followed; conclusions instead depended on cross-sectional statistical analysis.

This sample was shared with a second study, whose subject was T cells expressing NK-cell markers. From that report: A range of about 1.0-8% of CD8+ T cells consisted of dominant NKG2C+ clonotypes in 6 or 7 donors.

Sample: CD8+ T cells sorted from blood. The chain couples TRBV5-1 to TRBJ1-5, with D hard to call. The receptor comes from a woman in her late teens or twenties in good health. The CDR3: CASSLTGGGNQPQHF. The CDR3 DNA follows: TGCGCCAGCAGCTTGACTGGTGGGGGCAATCAGCCCCAGCATTTT.